This TCR beta chain stems from a study of regulatory T cells in long-lasting Graves disease. This sample's time point: persistent/refractory GD, antithyroid drugs over 5 years with positive TRAb. PBMC RNA served as the TCR library source. Researchers made TCR beta libraries by using iRepertoire HTBI primers and running Arm-PCR on CDR3 regions. TCRdb used MiXCR to reprocess the multiplex PCR reads, holding one entry per CDR3 protein. This table holds about 660,000 distinct CDR3 sequences, about 32% found once. With regard to this clonotype: The antigen is not known.

Study-level results: Persistent cases of Graves' showed reduced TCR diversity relative to newly diagnosed patients.

This CDR3 contains 15 residues. CDR1 is SGHKS and CDR2 is YYEKEE in the germline V gene (reference sequence). Trimming pared 0 bases from V and 5 bases from J, leaving 12 bases between. The sequencing used peripheral blood mononuclear cells (PBMCs), collected when the disease was refractory, from a patient treated with antithyroid drugs. The V gene is TRBV5-5, the J gene TRBJ1-5, with a possible D match to TRBD1 (6 bases). The receptor's source is a female donor with Graves disease. This CDR3 reads CASSLGTAVDQPQHF. The CDR3 DNA is TGTGCCAGCAGCTTGGGGACAGCGGTCGATCAGCCCCAGCATTTT.